This passage covers 28 T cell receptor beta chains from one sample sequenced in a study of blood T cells in healthy people across ages. A J-beta primer mix and a sample-barcoded 5' primer were used in a second PCR of roughly 6 to 12 cycles. TCRdb analysed the 5' RACE reads with MiXCR anew, one entry per CDR3 protein. The sample shows hundreds of thousands of distinct CDR3 sequences, under 45% of them seen only once. Sequenced material: blood. Source of these receptors: a man between 60 and 70 years old in good health.

This rearrangement joins TRBV12-3 or TRBV12-4 to TRBJ1-4; D is unresolved. The V end was cut by 3 bases, the J end by 0 bases, with 5 bases between. CDR3 length: 14 residues. The CDR3, as DNA: TGTGCCAGCAGTTTCTTGGCAACTAATGAAAAACTGTTTTTT. As protein: CASSFLATNEKLFF.

The chain is built from TRBV11-1 and TRBJ2-7, with TRBD2 as a possible D gene (5 bases). From germline, CDR1 is SGHAT and CDR2 FQDESV (reference sequence). The CDR3 length is 15 residues. V lost 5 bases to trimming and J lost 0 bases, with 14 bases between them. CDR3 DNA: TGTGCCAGCAGCGACCGGGCGGGCCACTCCTACGAGCAGTACTTC. It translates to CASSDRAGHSYEQYF.

V gene TRBV7-6 combines with J gene TRBJ2-3, with 14 bases matching TRBD2. J lost 6 bases, V lost 5 bases, and 13 bases had no gene match. Looked up from germline, CDR1 is SGHVS and CDR2 is FNYEAQ. The CDR3 has 18 residues. The CDR3 spells CASSPFRTSGGPGDTQYF. DNA of the CDR3: TGTGCCAGCAGCCCGTTTCGGACTAGCGGGGGGCCGGGTGATACGCAGTATTTT.

The rearrangement uses TRBV18 and TRBJ1-2; D gene uncertain. The length of the CDR3 is 14 residues. Germline V gives CDR1 KGHSH, CDR2 LQKENI. V was shortened by 1 base and J by 11 bases, with 17 bases between the two germline ends. This chain's CDR3 is CASSPLSSDGDYTF. For the CDR3, the DNA is TGTGCCAGCTCACCACTTTCGTCCGATGGTGATTACACCTTC.

The chain employs TRBV5-1 and TRBJ2-1; TRBD2 matches at 8 bases. The CDR3 length is 16 residues. After removal of 2 bases from V and 8 bases from J, the junction contained 12 bases not matched to a gene. Germline loops: CDR1 SGHRS, CDR2 YFSETQ. The CDR3 sequence is CASSLKLAEAGYEQFF. CDR3 nucleotides: TGCGCCAGCAGCTTAAAACTAGCGGAGGCCGGGTATGAGCAGTTCTTC. The entire variable domain, with the rest obtained from reference TRBV5-1 and TRBJ2-1, is as follows: KAGVTQTPRYLIKTRGQQVTLSCSPISGHRSVSWYQQTPGQGLQFLFEYFSETQRNKGNFPGRFSGRQFSNSRSEMNVSTLELGDSALYLCASSLKLAEAGYEQFFGPGTRLTVL.

The chain combines TRBV11-3 with TRBJ2-1; D could derive from TRBD1 or TRBD2 (5 bases each). Trimming took 6 bases from V and 10 from J, leaving 31 bases between them. CDR3 size: 18 residues. Germline CDR1 is SGHNT and CDR2 is YENEEA. The CDR3 protein is CASSLHVGVGTTSYEQFF. The CDR3, as DNA: TGTGCCAGCAGTTTGCACGTAGGGGTCGGGACGACCTCCTACGAGCAGTTCTTC.

The chain uses TRBV5-1 and TRBJ2-7, with D tentatively TRBD1 or TRBD2 (5 bases each). The CDR3 totals 14 residues. Trimming took off 1 base at V and 3 bases at J, with 11 bases between the two ends. The germline gives CDR1 SGHRS, CDR2 YFSETQ. CDR3 region: CASSLTSGLYEQYF. The CDR3 nucleotides read TGCGCCAGCAGCTTGACATCGGGGCTCTACGAGCAGTACTTC. The full variable domain, in which reference TRBV5-1 and TRBJ2-7 provide the parts outside the CDR3, is KAGVTQTPRYLIKTRGQQVTLSCSPISGHRSVSWYQQTPGQGLQFLFEYFSETQRNKGNFPGRFSGRQFSNSRSEMNVSTLELGDSALYLCASSLTSGLYEQYFGPGTRLTVT.

The chain employs TRBV7-2 and TRBJ2-5; 10 bases fit TRBD2. The ends lost 7 bases at V and 1 base at J; junction bases unmatched: 9. Per germline, CDR1 SGHTA and CDR2 FQGNSA. The CDR3 runs to 16 residues. CDR3 DNA sequence: TGTGCCAGCAAGGAAGGTAGCGGGGGGCCCCAAGAGACCCAGTACTTC. Amino acid sequence: CASKEGSGGPQETQYF. Based on the CDR3 plus reference TRBV7-2 and TRBJ2-5, the full variable domain is GAGVSQSPSNKVTEKGKDVELRCDPISGHTALYWYRQSLGQGLEFLIYFQGNSAPDKSGLPSDRFSAERTGGSVSTLTIQRTQQEDSAVYLCASKEGSGGPQETQYFGPGTRLLVL.

In its sample, this clonotype was seen a few times. Its ends do not fully match the called genes, so a read error is possible. The V gene is TRBV20-1, the J gene TRBJ2-5; D uncertain. The CDR3 totals 15 residues. In germline, CDR1 is DFQATT, CDR2 SNEGSKA (reference sequence). The CDR3 coding sequence is TGCAGTGCTAGAGACAAAACCCTTATCCCCTACGAGCAGTACTTT. Its protein product is CSARDKTLIPYEQYF.

V and J are TRBV3-1 and TRBJ2-7; D is tentatively TRBD1 or TRBD2 (5 bases each). Trimming stripped 3 bases from V and 3 bases from J, with 18 bases between. The CDR3 spans 16 residues. Germline V gives CDR1 LGHDT, CDR2 YNNKEL (reference sequence). The CDR3 nucleotides read TGTGCCAGCAGCCATCCTACGCCGGGACCTATCTACGAGCAGTACTTC. It encodes CASSHPTPGPIYEQYF.

This chain joins TRBV27 and TRBJ2-1, with TRBD2 as a possible D gene (6 bases). Germline assignment: CDR1 MNHEY and CDR2 SMNVEV (reference sequence). CDR3 length: 16 residues. Trimming pared 6 bases from V and 5 bases from J, leaving 20 bases between. The CDR3 protein is CASSGPGEPWDNEQFF. The CDR3 DNA reads TGTGCCAGCAGCGGTCCGGGGGAGCCCTGGGACAATGAGCAGTTCTTC.

This clonotype has only a few counts. CDR3 residues: CASSPGGAGTGELFF. For the CDR3, the DNA is TGTGCCAGCAGTCCGGGGGGCGCGGGCACCGGGGAGCTGTTTTTT. The chain combines TRBV9 with TRBJ2-2, with D perhaps TRBD2 (7 bases). The CDR3 has 15 amino acids. Trimming removed 5 bases from V and 4 bases from J, with 15 bases in between. Germline CDR1 reads SGDLS; CDR2 reads YYNGEE.

In its sample, this clonotype was seen a few times. The chain recombines TRBV5-1 with TRBJ2-1; no reliable D call. Germline V gene sequence: CDR1 SGHRS, CDR2 YFSETQ. Between the trimmed V and J ends, which lost 4 bases and 7 bases, there was a span of 12 bases. The CDR3 sequence is 13 residues long. CDR3 amino acids: CASSPGKINEQFF. The CDR3 bases are TGCGCCAGCAGCCCGGGCAAGATAAATGAGCAGTTCTTC.

This clonotype was observed a few times. The rearrangement joins TRBV12-3 or TRBV12-4 to TRBJ2-4, with 11 bases matching TRBD1. This CDR3 is 16 amino acids long. V shed 5 bases and J 4 bases; nucleotides not matched to a gene: 7. The chain's CDR3 is CASSLGTGGAKNIQYF. CDR3 in DNA: TGTGCCAGCAGTCTAGGGACAGGGGGTGCTAAAAACATTCAGTACTTC.

The chain couples TRBV28 to TRBJ2-3; D is perhaps TRBD1 (5 bases). With 7 bases removed from V and 1 base from J, the gap between germline ends came to 12 bases. CDR1 MDHEN and CDR2 SYDVKM come from the germline V gene. The CDR3 is 14 amino acids. The chain's CDR3 is CASKVTDRTDTQYF. CDR3 sequence (DNA): TGTGCCAGCAAAGTGACAGACCGCACAGATACGCAGTATTTT. Combining the CDR3 with reference TRBV28 and TRBJ2-3 gives the whole variable domain DVKVTQSSRYLVKRTGEKVFLECVQDMDHENMFWYRQDPGLGLRLIYFSYDVKMKEKGDIPEGYSVSREKKERFSLILESASTNQTSMYLCASKVTDRTDTQYFGPGTRLTVL.

This chain joins TRBV20-1 and TRBJ1-2; the D gene is possibly TRBD1 (5 bases). Germline V gene lookup returns CDR1 DFQATT and CDR2 SNEGSKA (reference sequence). This CDR3 has 13 amino acids. The CDR3, as DNA: TGCAGCGCAGGTGACAGCGTAAACTATGGCTACACCTTC. Protein sequence: CSAGDSVNYGYTF.

This clonotype was seen a handful of times. The V gene is TRBV6-2 or TRBV6-3, the J gene TRBJ2-3, with 10 positions matching TRBD1. The CDR3 spans 15 residues. CDR1 MNHEY and CDR2 SVGEGT come from the germline V gene. V dropped 6 bases and J dropped 5; count of bases not matched to a gene: 8. CDR3 loop: CASSHDRGRRDTQYF. CDR3 nucleotides: TGTGCCAGCAGCCACGACAGGGGGCGTCGAGATACGCAGTATTTT.

This chain uses TRBV27 with TRBJ1-2; weak D call: TRBD1 (6 bases). The CDR3 length is 14 residues. Germline V gene data show CDR1 as MNHEY and CDR2 as SMNVEV (reference sequence). The V end lost 7 bases, the J end lost 4 bases, and 16 bases lay between the germline ends. The CDR3 protein is CASTNPGTTYGYTF. CDR3 nucleotides: TGTGCCAGCACAAATCCGGGGACAACCTATGGCTACACCTTC.

The chain joins TRBV7-2 to TRBJ2-5; D uncertain. Germline V lookup: CDR1 SGHTA, CDR2 FQGNSA. This CDR3 has 14 amino acids. V dropped 1 base and J dropped 5 bases, with 11 bases sitting between them. The CDR3 protein is CASSLDTGRETQYF. CDR3 sequence (DNA): TGTGCCAGCAGCTTAGACACGGGTCGTGAGACCCAGTACTTC.

The chain couples TRBV5-1 to TRBJ2-3; no definite D call. V was pared by 2 bases and J by 2 bases, with 12 bases between. Germline assignment: CDR1 SGHRS and CDR2 YFSETQ. The CDR3 spans 15 residues. The CDR3 nucleotides read TGCGCCAGCAGCTTCCGAAGACCTCACACAGATACGCAGTATTTT. It translates to CASSFRRPHTDTQYF.

In DNA, the CDR3 is TGCGCCAGCAGCCAAGCGGGACAGGTTGCGAACTATGGCTACACCTTC. Protein sequence: CASSQAGQVANYGYTF. V is TRBV4-3 and J is TRBJ1-2; 8 bases agree with TRBD1. Per germline, CDR1 LGHNA and CDR2 YSLEER. The V segment lost 1 base and the J segment 2 bases; nucleotides outside the gene matches: 6. The CDR3 loop spans 16 amino acids.

The chain combines TRBV20-1 with TRBJ2-5; 7 bases align to TRBD2. Germline V gene sequence: CDR1 DFQATT, CDR2 SNEGSKA (reference sequence). The length of the CDR3 is 16 residues. V lost 4 bases, J lost 0 bases, and 11 bases stayed unmatched. As DNA, the CDR3 is TGCAGTGCTAACGGGGTCGGGGGGACCAACCAAGAGACCCAGTACTTC. This sequence encodes CSANGVGGTNQETQYF.

The V gene is TRBV18, the J gene TRBJ2-3; D is unclear. CDR1 is KGHSH, CDR2 LQKENI, per germline. Trimming cost V 0 bases and J 5 bases, with 9 bases left between them. The CDR3 extends over 14 amino acids. The CDR3 sequence is CASSPPAQRDTQYF. As DNA, the CDR3 is TGTGCCAGCTCACCACCTGCGCAGCGAGATACGCAGTATTTT.

The chain links TRBV6-1 to TRBJ2-3, with a weak D call TRBD1 (5 bases). V lost 11 bases and J 1 base, leaving 19 bases between the germline ends. Germline CDR1 is MNHNS and CDR2 is SASEGT. The length of the CDR3 is 15 residues. CDR3 nucleotide sequence: TGTGCCCCCGACAGTCCCACTGCTGGCACAGATACGCAGTATTTT. Its protein product is CAPDSPTAGTDTQYF.

The rearrangement joins TRBV10-2 to TRBJ2-2, with 10 bases lining up with TRBD2. This CDR3 has 15 residues. Looked up from germline, CDR1 is WSHSY and CDR2 is SAAADI. V lost 6 bases, J lost 7 bases, and 8 bases stayed unmatched. The CDR3 region has the DNA TGCGCCAGCAGAGTCACTAGCGGGGACATCGGGGAGCTGTTTTTT. As protein: CASRVTSGDIGELFF.

This clonotype was detected only once. The rearrangement uses TRBV28 and TRBJ2-2; the D is unclear. Germline CDR1 reads MDHEN; CDR2 reads SYDVKM. The CDR3 has 13 residues. Trimming removed 5 bases from V and 7 bases from J, with 11 bases in between. The CDR3 bases are TGTGCCAGCAGTGGTGTGGCCGGCGGGGAGCTGTTTTTT. Encoded protein: CASSGVAGGELFF.

This clonotype was recorded a few times. This chain connects TRBV10-3 to TRBJ2-3; possibly TRBD1 or TRBD2 for D (7 bases each). Germline CDR1 is ENHRY and CDR2 is SYGVKD. The CDR3 sequence is 16 residues long. Trimming shortened V by 6 bases and J by 0 bases, and 16 bases separated the two germline ends. Here the CDR3 DNA reads TGTGCCATCAGACCCCAGGGGGGGACTAGCACAGATACGCAGTATTTT. This encodes CAIRPQGGTSTDTQYF.

In this sample, this clonotype turned up a few times. The V and J genes are TRBV4-3 and TRBJ1-1; D might be TRBD1 (5 bases). Trimming took off 4 bases at V and 1 base at J, with 22 bases between the two ends. Per the germline V gene, CDR1 is LGHNA and CDR2 is YSLEER. The CDR3 consists of 18 residues. The CDR3 sequence is CASSLRELSPGKNTEAFF. CDR3 bases: TGCGCCAGCAGCCTAAGGGAACTTTCTCCAGGGAAGAACACTGAAGCTTTCTTT.